This T cell receptor beta chain appears in the sequencing data of a study of shared T cell receptors in the human thymus. Using immunoSEQ multiplex PCR, the repertoire was profiled, and TCRdb retains in-frame clones only, with some absent. The repertoire holds 640,000 or so clones, with 80% to 90% as singletons. Germline values: CDR1 SQVTM, CDR2 ANQGSEA. The CDR3 has 15 amino acids. V was cut by 5 bases and J by 4 bases, with 18 bases left in between. This same sample was also taken into another study, of human thymus T cells. That work contributes: Having surgery to correct congenital heart defects, healthy Finnish infants acted as the donors. Thymus tissue for the work was resected from patients undergoing corrective heart surgery. Gene usage for V and J segments appeared biased in thymic and blood repertoires.

This rearrangement joins TRBV29-1 to TRBJ1-3; tentative D call: TRBD1 (5 bases). The sequence came from a boy in the first two years of life with a congenital heart defect. Sequenced: thymocytes. In DNA, the CDR3 is TGCAGCGTTTCCTCCGCGGGGGTGTCCGGAAACACCATATATTTT. Amino acids: CSVSSAGVSGNTIYF.